The rows below give T cell receptor beta chains drawn from one sample of a study of CXCR3-negative and CXCR3-positive naive CD8 T cells. Reprocessing the 5' RACE reads, TCRdb reports a single entry for every CDR3 protein and omits DNA. The table lists about 50,000 distinct CDR3 sequences, with more than 0.35% in the top ten. Sequencing input: naive CXCR3- CD8+ T cells from blood. Receptors originate from a human donor in good health. Some clones in this sample may be carry-over from other donors' samples. Each CDR3 is given with its conserved first and last residue. Clone size, where shown, is once, few, many, or a class for clones that have expanded.

TRBV7-8	.	TRBJ2-2	CASSPHMGPPGGELFF
TRBV12-3/TRBV12-4	.	TRBJ2-5	CASSFRTHRETQYF
TRBV7-2	.	TRBJ2-3	CATTSGGTLTDTQYF
TRBV6-2/TRBV6-3	.	TRBJ2-3	CASRPLASSTDTQYF
TRBV28	.	TRBJ1-2	CASSLTSGTGLYGYTF
TRBV16	.	TRBJ2-3	CASSQGRPTGNTQYF
TRBV7-9	.	TRBJ2-1	CASSSRLAGAREQFF
TRBV29-1	.	TRBJ2-6	CSVEGWYSGANVLTF
TRBV3-1	.	TRBJ2-5	CASSQSPPERVIQETQYF
TRBV20-1	.	TRBJ2-7	CSARGLQELAYEQYF
TRBV5-1	.	TRBJ2-2	CASSPAADTGGELFF
TRBV29-1	.	TRBJ1-1	CSAEGGRGVPEAFF
TRBV7-3	.	TRBJ2-1	CASSLGPSGDDYNEQFF
TRBV3-1	.	TRBJ2-7	CASSPEQGSYEQYF
TRBV5-1	.	TRBJ2-7	CASSSSRVGDEQYF
TRBV6-2/TRBV6-3	.	TRBJ2-7	CASGLIMGPRAYEQYF
TRBV19	.	TRBJ1-1	CASSIDLSYNQNTEAFF
TRBV7-2	medium-sized	TRBJ2-1	CASSLVASGGGYNEQFF
TRBV7-9	.	TRBJ2-1	CASSRGSNEQFF
TRBV10-3	.	TRBJ2-7	CAATGTRGYEQYF
TRBV7-6	.	TRBJ2-3	CASSLTTSGGADTQYF
TRBV11-2	.	TRBJ2-2	CASSFPGQNTGELFF
TRBV3-2	.	TRBJ1-1	CASSQAWQGEAFF
TRBV7-9	.	TRBJ2-7	CASSLAASLAEQYF
TRBV29-1	.	TRBJ2-5	CSVLELTGLVTQCF
TRBV29-1	.	TRBJ1-5	CSVEGKGTQPQHF